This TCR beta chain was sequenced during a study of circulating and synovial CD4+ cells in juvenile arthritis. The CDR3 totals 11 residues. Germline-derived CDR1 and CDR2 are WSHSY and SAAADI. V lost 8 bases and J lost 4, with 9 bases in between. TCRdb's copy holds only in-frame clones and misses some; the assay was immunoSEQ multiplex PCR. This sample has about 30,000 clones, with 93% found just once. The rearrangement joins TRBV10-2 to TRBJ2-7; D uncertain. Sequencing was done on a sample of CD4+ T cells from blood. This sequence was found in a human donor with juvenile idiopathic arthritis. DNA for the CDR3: TGCGCCAGCTGTCAAAAATACGAGCAGTACTTC. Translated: CASCQKYEQYF.